This TCR beta chain was recovered during a study of control samples from healthy donors and cancer patients. There are 15 residues in the CDR3. V shed 3 bases, J shed 4 bases, and the junction held 2 bases outside the gene matches. Germline values: CDR1 MNHEY, CDR2 SMNVEV (reference sequence). Produced via immunoSEQ multiplex PCR; TCRdb's table is partial and in-frame only. The sample records 63,000 or so clones, approximately 90% being singletons. The clonotype was recovered from a man in his 60s with colorectal cancer. This chain joins TRBV27 and TRBJ2-1, with 11 bases that match TRBD2. The sample consisted of PBMCs. The CDR3 nucleotides are TGTGCCAGCAGTTTTCTAGCGGGGGGTTACAATGAGCAGTTCTTC. Amino acid sequence: CASSFLAGGYNEQFF.